This record concerns one T cell receptor beta chain sequence. Its target is not known. TCRdb re-analysed the 5' RACE reads in MiXCR, keeping a single row per CDR3 protein. The table has hundreds of thousands of distinct CDR3 sequences, over 15% seen once. This entry belongs to a study of T cells after yellow fever vaccination. About the research overall: Some fractions had low cell numbers, and these were prepared with SMART-Seq v4 Ultra Low Input. Points from the study as a whole: Abundant clonotypes (contaminants from the bulk population) could be present in FACS-sorted repertoires.

V dropped 6 bases and J dropped 4 bases, with 12 bases sitting between them. The CDR3 covers 13 residues. The germline CDR1 and CDR2 sequences are LGHNT and FRNRAP. The genes are TRBV12-5 and TRBJ2-5, with D unresolved. This TCR derives from a young man who received the YFV17D yellow fever vaccine. The sample was PBMCs, taken before the yellow fever booster vaccination. The CDR3 here is CASGKGSPETQYF. The CDR3 coding sequence is TGTGCTAGTGGAAAAGGATCACCAGAGACCCAGTACTTC.